This TCR beta chain was captured by sequencing in a study of cytomegalovirus exposure and HLA in healthy donors. Broader study findings: Most sequenced TCRs were rare (though some public TCRs occurred in many donors).

Vbeta (60) and Jbeta (13) primers were used in the PCR. Here immunoSEQ multiplex PCR was the method, and the copy in TCRdb shows in-frame clones only, minus some. The data contain 150,000 to 200,000 clones, about three quarters of them singletons. In the case of this clone: Its cognate antigen is unknown.

The germline gives CDR1 SGHNT, CDR2 YYREEE (reference sequence). V was pared by 5 bases and J by 2 bases, with 12 bases between. The length of the CDR3 is 14 residues. Sequencing was performed on PBMCs. The receptor was isolated from a girl between 10 and 17 years old in good health and CMV-seronegative. The chain uses TRBV5-4 and TRBJ2-3, with a tentative D call TRBD1 (6 bases). This CDR3 is CASSQTGLTDTQYF. The CDR3 DNA sequence: TGTGCCAGCAGTCAAACAGGGCTCACAGATACGCAGTATTTT. Complete variable domain (other parts from reference TRBV5-4 and TRBJ2-3): ETGVTQSPTHLIKTRGQQVTLRCSSQSGHNTVSWYQQALGQGPQFIFQYYREEENGRGNFPPRFSGLQFPNYSSELNVNALELDDSALYLCASSQTGLTDTQYFGPGTRLTVL.